The 20 T cell receptor beta chains below were found in one sample sequenced in a study of CD8 T cells in ankylosing spondylitis (TCRdb year 2017). Findings and caveats that apply to the study as a whole: Blood from ankylosing spondylitis patients appeared to be characterized by a TCR beta motif composed of about 8 highly homologous amino acid variants.

The library was made by 5' RACE. Sequencing relied on an Illumina HiSeq 2500. Using fastp trimming at Q25 and MiXCR clonotype assembly, TCRdb reanalyzed the public sequencing data and kept in-frame beta chains. Under each unique CDR3 protein, matching rows form one entry showing the most common genes and DNA. For this sample there are around 450,000 distinct CDR3 sequences; 25% to 30% appear just once. The leading ten clones occupy approximately 1% of the sample. Their specific antigens are unknown. The sample was blood, either unsorted or a sorted T cell fraction (not recorded which). The receptor source for this set is a male donor with ankylosing spondylitis.

This clonotype was counted only a few times. The chain links TRBV5-1 to TRBJ2-1; D unclear. The CDR3 has 16 amino acids. Germline CDR1 and CDR2: SGHRS and YFSETQ. Trimming stripped 1 base from V and 5 bases from J, with 16 bases between. CDR3 bases: TGCGCCAGCAGCTTGTTTGGTTCCAGGTCGCACAATGAGCAGTTCTTC. Residues: CASSLFGSRSHNEQFF.

The chain links TRBV5-1 to TRBJ1-6; 8 bases are a match to TRBD1. The CDR3 has 13 residues. Germline CDR1 reads SGHRS; CDR2 reads YFSETQ. The V segment lost 7 bases and the J segment 13 bases; nucleotides outside the gene matches: 10. The CDR3 loop is CASSPEGQGPLHF. CDR3 sequence (DNA): TGCGCCAGCTCACCTGAAGGACAGGGTCCCCTCCACTTT.

V usage is TRBV27 and J usage is TRBJ2-5; D might be TRBD1 (6 bases). Trimming pared 7 bases from V and 5 bases from J, leaving 14 bases between. This CDR3 spans 13 amino acids. Per the germline V gene, CDR1 is MNHEY and CDR2 is SMNVEV (reference sequence). The CDR3 coding sequence is TGTGCCAGCAAAAACAGGGACCGGGAGACCCAGTACTTC. The encoded protein is CASKNRDRETQYF.

CDR3 nucleotide sequence: TGTGCCAGCAGTGAAGCGCTGCGAGGGGTCGGAAACACCATATATTTT. Protein product: CASSEALRGVGNTIYF. The chain couples TRBV6-1 to TRBJ1-3; tentatively, D is TRBD1 (5 bases). V was cut by 0 bases and J by 4 bases, with 13 bases left in between. Germline lookup yields CDR1 MNHNS and CDR2 SASEGT. This CDR3 contains 16 residues.

This clonotype was seen more than once but under ten times. This chain connects TRBV13 to TRBJ2-1, with 8 bases lining up with TRBD2. Per the germline V gene, CDR1 is PRHDT and CDR2 is FYEKMQ (reference sequence). V dropped 1 base and J dropped 8; count of bases not matched to a gene: 16. This CDR3 is 18 amino acids long. CDR3 DNA sequence: TGTGCCAGCAGCTTAGAAAAATGGGAGACTAGCGCCTCCCATGAGCAGTTCTTC. Protein product: CASSLEKWETSASHEQFF.

The chain links TRBV29-1 to TRBJ2-5; D is possibly TRBD2 (5 bases). Germline loops: CDR1 SQVTM, CDR2 ANQGSEA. CDR3 length: 12 residues. V was cut by 7 bases and J by 7 bases, with 16 bases left in between. The CDR3 nucleotides read TGCAGCGCGTACCTAGCCTTGGGGACCCAGTACTTC. Its translation: CSAYLALGTQYF.

The rearrangement joins TRBV12-3 or TRBV12-4 to TRBJ2-1, with D perhaps matching TRBD1 or TRBD2 (5 bases each). Trimming took off 8 bases at V and 5 bases at J, with 22 bases between the two ends. The CDR3 is 16 residues long. The CDR3 sequence: CASANYRGARNNEQFF. DNA of the CDR3: TGTGCCAGCGCAAACTACAGAGGGGCAAGGAACAATGAGCAGTTCTTC.

This clonotype was seen only a few times. V and J are TRBV20-1 and TRBJ2-7; D unresolved. V was trimmed by 2 bases and J by 5 bases, leaving 13 bases between them. The V gene's germline CDR1 is DFQATT and CDR2 SNEGSKA (reference sequence). This CDR3 is built from 13 residues. The CDR3 bases are TGCAGTGCTAGAACGGCGGCTACTAACGAGCAGTACTTC. This sequence encodes CSARTAATNEQYF.

This clonotype was seen a few times. V and J are TRBV20-1 and TRBJ2-5; tentatively, D is TRBD1 or TRBD2 (5 bases each). The CDR3 spans 16 residues. Germline V gene data show CDR1 as DFQATT and CDR2 as SNEGSKA (reference sequence). Trimming took off 2 bases at V and 7 bases at J, with 23 bases between the two ends. DNA of the CDR3: TGCAGTGCTAGAACCTTACAGAGGGACGCCACGAGGACCCAGTACTTC. Its translation is CSARTLQRDATRTQYF.

V usage is TRBV20-1 and J usage is TRBJ1-1, with D possibly TRBD1 on 6 matching bases. CDR3 length: 15 amino acids. The V and J ends lost 2 bases and 10 bases respectively, with 23 bases between them. Per the germline V gene, CDR1 is DFQATT and CDR2 is SNEGSKA (reference sequence). Written as DNA, the CDR3 is TGCAGTGCTAGACCACAGGGCCAAATCCTTAAGGCAGCTTTCTTT. Its translation: CSARPQGQILKAAFF.

V and J are TRBV27 and TRBJ2-2, with D perhaps matching TRBD2 (6 bases). In germline, CDR1 is MNHEY, CDR2 SMNVEV (reference sequence). This CDR3 has 15 residues. The V and J ends lost 5 bases and 8 bases respectively, with 18 bases between them. The CDR3 loop reads CASSRSRDFWGELFF. DNA of the CDR3: TGTGCCAGCAGTAGATCCCGGGACTTTTGGGGGGAGCTGTTTTTT.

This clonotype was seen a handful of times. This sequence joins TRBV3-1 and TRBJ2-7; 10 bases match TRBD1. The CDR3 extends over 15 amino acids. V was pared by 2 bases and J by 9 bases, with 10 bases of the junction left unmatched. CDR1 LGHDT and CDR2 YNNKEL come from the germline V gene (reference sequence). The CDR3 protein is CASSQPDRGNLGQYF. The DNA for the CDR3 is TGTGCCAGCAGCCAACCGGACAGGGGGAATTTAGGGCAGTACTTC.

The table lists this clonotype with a few counts. The chain links TRBV24-1 to TRBJ2-1, with 14 positions matching TRBD2. Germline CDR1 reads KGHDR; CDR2 reads SFDVKD. This CDR3 is built from 13 residues. V lost 8 bases and J lost 10; bases outside the gene matches: 3. In DNA, the CDR3 is TGTGCCACCATTGGACTAGCGGGAGGAGAGCAGTTCTTC. Its translation is CATIGLAGGEQFF.

This rearrangement joins TRBV5-1 to TRBJ2-1; TRBD2 agrees at 14 bases. The germline V gene has CDR1 SGHRS and CDR2 YFSETQ. Trimming removed 1 base from V and 0 bases from J; junction bases left unmatched: 9. The CDR3 covers 20 residues. DNA for the CDR3: TGCGCCAGCAGCTTGCCTTCCGGGACTAGCGGGAGTATCTCCTACAATGAGCAGTTCTTC. Translated, it gives CASSLPSGTSGSISYNEQFF.

In its sample, this clonotype was seen a few times. The rearrangement joins TRBV12-3 or TRBV12-4 to TRBJ2-1; TRBD2 aligns across 13 bases. This CDR3 is built from 14 residues. J lost 8 bases, V lost 2 bases, and 0 bases had no gene match. The CDR3 sequence: CASSLTSGRDEQFF. The CDR3, as DNA: TGTGCCAGCAGTTTAACTAGCGGGAGGGATGAGCAGTTCTTC.

This clonotype was counted only a few times. The chain joins TRBV7-9 to TRBJ2-4, with D possibly TRBD1 on 5 matching bases. This CDR3 spans 14 amino acids. Trimming removed 5 bases from V and 8 bases from J, with 16 bases in between. CDR1 SEHNR and CDR2 FQNEAQ come from the germline V gene (reference sequence). The CDR3 loop is CASSTSTGFYIQYF. In DNA, the CDR3 is TGTGCCAGCAGCACCAGTACAGGTTTCTACATTCAGTACTTC.

This clonotype was counted only a few times. The CDR3, as DNA: TGTGCCAGCAAGAGAGGGTTAAGCTCACCCCTCCACTTT. This codes for CASKRGLSSPLHF. This chain uses TRBV6-2 or TRBV6-3 with TRBJ1-6; D unclear. From germline, CDR1 is MNHEY and CDR2 SVGEGT. CDR3 length: 13 residues. Deletions cut 7 bases from V and 10 bases from J, with 14 bases between.

This clonotype has more than one count but fewer than ten. The chain has TRBV25-1 and TRBJ1-5; D not certain. Trimming stripped 1 base from V and 0 bases from J, with 16 bases between. This CDR3 comprises 18 residues. Germline CDR1 and CDR2: MGHDK and SYGVNS. The CDR3 DNA sequence: TGTGCCAGCAGTGAATTCCCCCAGCGGGGTTATAGCAATCAGCCCCAGCATTTT. This codes for CASSEFPQRGYSNQPQHF.

J is TRBJ1-1 and V is TRBV5-1, with 7 bases aligning to TRBD1. Germline V gives CDR1 SGHRS, CDR2 YFSETQ. This CDR3 is 15 amino acids long. V trimming: 4 bases; J trimming: 1 base; junction bases outside the gene matches: 7. The CDR3 protein is CASSPGTAQNTEAFF. CDR3 bases: TGCGCCAGCAGCCCGGGGACAGCGCAGAACACTGAAGCTTTCTTT.

This chain joins TRBV12-3 or TRBV12-4 and TRBJ2-7, with 11 bases aligning to TRBD2. This CDR3 contains 14 residues. The trim removed 4 bases at V and 5 bases at J, leaving 4 bases unmatched. The CDR3 nucleotides read TGTGCCAGCAGTTCCCAGGGACTAGCGGACGAGCAGTACTTC. It yields the protein CASSSQGLADEQYF.